The 23 T cell receptor beta chains in this list originate from one sample, sequenced in a study of blood T cells in healthy people across ages. It was with a sample-barcoded 5' primer and a J-beta primer mix that a second PCR of roughly 7 to 12 cycles was run. From the 5' RACE reads, TCRdb called clonotypes with MiXCR, one entry per CDR3 protein. The sample holds about 810,000 distinct CDR3 sequences, 36% seen once. Sequenced sample: blood. The origin of the receptors is a young man in good health.

The chain employs TRBV5-1 and TRBJ2-5, with D uncertain. CDR1 is SGHRS and CDR2 is YFSETQ in the germline V gene. Trimming removed 8 bases at V and 2 bases at J, with 16 bases between. This CDR3 contains 14 residues. CDR3 in amino acids: CASTNPGPQETQYF. Here the CDR3 DNA reads TGCGCCAGTACTAACCCGGGCCCACAAGAGACCCAGTACTTC.

The CDR3 DNA reads TGCAGCGTTTATATAGGGGCCGACCAAGAGACCCAGTACTTC. It is translated as CSVYIGADQETQYF. This chain joins TRBV29-1 and TRBJ2-5, with a weak D call TRBD1 (5 bases). Germline V gives CDR1 SQVTM, CDR2 ANQGSEA. The CDR3 runs 14 residues. Trimming shortened V by 5 bases and J by 0 bases, and 13 bases separated the two germline ends. The variable domain in full, completed from reference TRBV29-1 and TRBJ2-5, reads SAVISQKPSRDICQRGTSLTIQCQVDSQVTMMFWYRQQPGQSLTLIATANQGSEATYESGFVIDKFPISRPNLTFSTLTVSNMSPEDSSIYLCSVYIGADQETQYFGPGTRLLVL.

In this sample, this clonotype turned up many times. J is TRBJ2-4 and V is TRBV10-3, with 7 bases that match TRBD2. The V segment lost 4 bases and the J segment 3 bases; nucleotides outside the gene matches: 9. Germline CDR1 ENHRY, CDR2 SYGVKD. The CDR3 loop spans 16 amino acids. The CDR3 DNA sequence: TGTGCCATCAGTGCCCGGGCTAGCGGTAACAAAAACATTCAGTACTTC. Translation gives CAISARASGNKNIQYF.

This clonotype has ten or more counts. CDR3 bases: TGCGCCAGCAGCTTGGACCGGGACAGGGGTGGCTACACCTTC. Protein sequence: CASSLDRDRGGYTF. The chain couples TRBV5-1 to TRBJ1-2, with 10 bases that match TRBD1. CDR1 and CDR2 from the germline V gene are SGHRS and YFSETQ. V gave up 0 bases and J gave up 7 bases; unmatched junction bases: 3. The CDR3 runs 14 residues.

The genes are TRBV6-2 or TRBV6-3 and TRBJ1-1, with D tentatively TRBD1 (5 bases). This CDR3 has 15 residues. Per the germline V gene, CDR1 is MNHEY and CDR2 is SVGEGT. Between the trimmed V and J ends, which lost 5 bases and 4 bases, there was a span of 17 bases. CDR3 amino acids: CASSLYISGGTEAFF. CDR3 sequence (DNA): TGTGCCAGCAGTCTATACATCTCGGGGGGCACTGAAGCTTTCTTT.

The sample holds a few counts of this clonotype. The gene calls are TRBV6-1 and TRBJ2-3; D not certain. This CDR3 contains 15 residues. Germline lookup yields CDR1 MNHNS and CDR2 SASEGT. V was trimmed by 1 base and J by 6 bases, leaving 14 bases between them. The CDR3 sequence is CASSEGQIISDTQYF. For the CDR3, the DNA is TGTGCCAGCAGTGAAGGGCAGATAATTAGTGATACGCAGTATTTT.

This clonotype was detected a few times. This chain links TRBV20-1 with TRBJ2-3; D uncertain. Germline V gene sequence: CDR1 DFQATT, CDR2 SNEGSKA (reference sequence). V lost 5 bases and J lost 4, with 19 bases in between. The CDR3 contains 15 residues. The CDR3 region has the DNA TGCAGTGCTCGTCGGCCCTCCATCCGGCCAGATACGCAGTATTTT. Translation gives CSARRPSIRPDTQYF.

For this clonotype: This may be a read error: a much more frequent sequence differs by one nucleotide. DNA for the CDR3: TGTGCCAGCAGCTTAGCGCTCGGGGAGGGCTCCTACAATGAGCAGTACTTC. The encoded protein is CASSLALGEGSYNEQYF. The chain has TRBV7-9 and TRBJ2-1; 7 nucleotides agree with TRBD2. The J call may be incorrect, as the DNA end agrees better with TRBJ2-7. This CDR3 has 17 amino acids. Looked up from germline, CDR1 is SEHNR and CDR2 is FQNEAQ (reference sequence).

This rearrangement joins TRBV4-2 to TRBJ2-1; the match to TRBD2 covers 9 bases. Germline CDR1 reads LGHNA; CDR2 reads YNFKEQ. Trimming cost V 4 bases and J 5 bases; bases outside gene matches: 12. This CDR3 region has 17 residues. CDR3 nucleotides: TGTGCCAGCAGCCCTTTTACCCAGGCTAGCGGGAACAATGAGCAGTTCTTC. Translated, it gives CASSPFTQASGNNEQFF.

The J gene is TRBJ1-2, the V gene TRBV19; D remains ambiguous. The CDR3 is 12 residues long. The V end lost 6 bases, the J end lost 7 bases, and 12 bases lay between the germline ends. CDR1 is LNHDA and CDR2 is SQIVND in the germline V gene (reference sequence). CDR3 amino acids: CASRSTYGGYTF. The CDR3 coding sequence is TGTGCCAGTAGAAGTACTTACGGTGGCTACACCTTC.

On this clonotype: Being one base from a much bigger clone, this may be a read error. The gene calls are TRBV5-1 and TRBJ1-2, with TRBD1 as a possible D gene (6 bases). Per the germline V gene, CDR1 is SGHRS and CDR2 is YFSETQ. The CDR3 contains 13 residues. V was trimmed by 4 bases and J by 4 bases, leaving 11 bases between them. CDR3 DNA: TGCGCCAGCAGCGCGGACAGAAGCTATGGCTACACCTTC. Protein product: CASSADRSYGYTF.

V usage is TRBV5-1 and J usage is TRBJ1-1; D gene ambiguous. With 4 bases removed from V and 9 bases from J, the gap between germline ends came to 10 bases. Germline values: CDR1 SGHRS, CDR2 YFSETQ. CDR3 length equals 11 residues. Written as DNA, the CDR3 is TGCGCCAGCAGCACCAGTTATCAAGCTTTCTTT. Translated, it gives CASSTSYQAFF.

V gene TRBV6-2 or TRBV6-3 combines with J gene TRBJ2-7, with a possible D match to TRBD2 (6 bases). The CDR3 is 17 amino acids. Germline CDR1 MNHEY, CDR2 SVGEGT. Trimming cost V 2 bases and J 5 bases, with 22 bases left between them. The CDR3 region has the DNA TGTGCCAGCAGTTACGACTTCCCCGACGGGGGTAATCACGAGCAGTACTTC. Translation: CASSYDFPDGGNHEQYF.

V gene TRBV3-1 combines with J gene TRBJ1-2, with TRBD1 identical over 7 bases. The CDR3 has 16 amino acids. Trimming removed 0 bases from V and 3 bases from J; junction bases left unmatched: 7. Per the germline V gene, CDR1 is LGHDT and CDR2 is YNNKEL (reference sequence). This CDR3 reads CASSQDGGGLHYGYTF. Written as DNA, the CDR3 is TGTGCCAGCAGCCAAGATGGAGGGGGCTTGCACTATGGCTACACCTTC.

This clonotype has at least ten counts. V gene TRBV6-1 combines with J gene TRBJ1-2; tentatively, D is TRBD1 (5 bases). Germline V gene data show CDR1 as MNHNS and CDR2 as SASEGT. The V end was cut by 2 bases, the J end by 8 bases, with 12 bases between. This CDR3 has 13 amino acids. The CDR3 DNA follows: TGTGCCAGCAGTGAAAACGTGGGGGAAGGCTACACCTTC. It translates to CASSENVGEGYTF.

The chain is built from TRBV5-1 and TRBJ1-1, with TRBD1 matching 12 bases. V lost 4 bases to trimming and J lost 6 bases; unmatched junction nucleotides: 7. CDR3 length: 15 amino acids. CDR1 is SGHRS and CDR2 is YFSETQ in the germline V gene. The CDR3, as DNA: TGCGCCAGCAGCCACCGGGACAGGGGGCTCCCTGAAGCTTTCTTT. This codes for CASSHRDRGLPEAFF. The complete variable domain, with remaining parts taken from reference TRBV5-1 and TRBJ1-1, reads KAGVTQTPRYLIKTRGQQVTLSCSPISGHRSVSWYQQTPGQGLQFLFEYFSETQRNKGNFPGRFSGRQFSNSRSEMNVSTLELGDSALYLCASSHRDRGLPEAFFGQGTRLTVV.

This clonotype was picked up a small number of times. A read error may produce the germline difference seen at one junction end. The V and J genes are TRBV6-5 and TRBJ1-2, with D perhaps TRBD1 (6 bases). Per germline, CDR1 MNHEY and CDR2 SVGAGI. This CDR3 comprises 15 residues. DNA for the CDR3: TGTGCCTGCAGTTCCACGGACAGACTTAACTATGGCTACACCTTC. Protein: CACSSTDRLNYGYTF.

This clonotype was detected many times. The chain employs TRBV12-3 or TRBV12-4 and TRBJ2-3; tentative D call: TRBD2 (6 bases). V gave up 10 bases and J gave up 5 bases, with 16 bases separating them. The CDR3 loop spans 13 amino acids. This CDR3 is CATGPGELDTQYF. The CDR3 bases are TGTGCCACCGGCCCGGGGGAGTTAGATACGCAGTATTTT.

The chain has TRBV12-3 or TRBV12-4 and TRBJ1-1; D gene unclear. Deletions cut 3 bases from V and 0 bases from J, with 11 bases between. The CDR3 is made up of 15 amino acids. The CDR3 region is CASSFQAAVNTEAFF. In DNA form, the CDR3 reads TGTGCCAGCAGTTTCCAGGCCGCTGTGAACACTGAAGCTTTCTTT.

The chain carries TRBV12-3 or TRBV12-4 and TRBJ1-2; D possibly corresponds to TRBD1 (6 bases). The CDR3 has 13 residues. V dropped 7 bases and J dropped 10 bases, with 19 bases sitting between them. This chain's CDR3 is CASTPDSPHDYTF. The DNA for the CDR3 is TGTGCCAGCACCCCGGACAGCCCTCATGACTACACCTTC.

The J gene is TRBJ2-5, the V gene TRBV27; D is undetermined. CDR1 is MNHEY, CDR2 SMNVEV, per germline (reference sequence). V was trimmed by 5 bases and J by 2 bases, leaving 15 bases between them. The CDR3 loop spans 15 amino acids. This chain's CDR3 is CASSPMGIQQETQYF. The CDR3, as DNA: TGTGCCAGCAGTCCCATGGGGATACAGCAAGAGACCCAGTACTTC.

This clonotype was seen only a few times. The chain combines TRBV29-1 with TRBJ1-2; D not certain. Germline CDR1 is SQVTM and CDR2 is ANQGSEA. V lost 2 bases and J lost 3, with 7 bases in between. The CDR3 sequence is 12 residues long. The CDR3 region is CSVEFPDYGYTF. CDR3 DNA: TGCAGCGTTGAATTTCCAGACTATGGCTACACCTTC.

This clonotype occurred a few times. This chain uses TRBV7-9 with TRBJ2-1, with D unclear. Trimming took off 8 bases at V and 0 bases at J, with 14 bases between the two ends. The CDR3 has 15 residues. Germline assignment: CDR1 SEHNR and CDR2 FQNEAQ (reference sequence). CDR3 residues: CASSPPLISYNEQFF. The CDR3 DNA sequence: TGTGCCAGCTCCCCCCCCCTGATCTCCTACAATGAGCAGTTCTTC.